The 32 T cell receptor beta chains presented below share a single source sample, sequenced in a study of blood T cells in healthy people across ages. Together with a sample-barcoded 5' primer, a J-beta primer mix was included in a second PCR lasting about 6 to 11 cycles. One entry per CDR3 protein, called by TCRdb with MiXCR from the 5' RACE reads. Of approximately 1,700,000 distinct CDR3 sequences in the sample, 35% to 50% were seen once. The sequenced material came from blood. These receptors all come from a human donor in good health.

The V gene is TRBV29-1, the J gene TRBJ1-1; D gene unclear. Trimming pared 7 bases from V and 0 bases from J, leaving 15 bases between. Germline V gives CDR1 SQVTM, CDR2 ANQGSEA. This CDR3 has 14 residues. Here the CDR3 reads CSARTLEMNTEAFF. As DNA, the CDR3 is TGCAGCGCACGGACCCTAGAGATGAACACTGAAGCTTTCTTT.

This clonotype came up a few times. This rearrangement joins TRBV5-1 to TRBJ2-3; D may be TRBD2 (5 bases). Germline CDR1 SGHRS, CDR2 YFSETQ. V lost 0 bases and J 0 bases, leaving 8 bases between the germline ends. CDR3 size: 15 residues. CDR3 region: CASSLERLSTDTQYF. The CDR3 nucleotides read TGCGCCAGCAGCTTGGAGCGGTTAAGCACAGATACGCAGTATTTT.

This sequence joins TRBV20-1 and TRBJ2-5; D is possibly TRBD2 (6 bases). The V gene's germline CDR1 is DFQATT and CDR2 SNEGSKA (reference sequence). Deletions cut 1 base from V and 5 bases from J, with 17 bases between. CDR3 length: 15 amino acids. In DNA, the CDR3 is TGCAGTGCTAGAGCCCGGGGGTGGGGGTGGGAGACCCAGTACTTC. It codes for CSARARGWGWETQYF.

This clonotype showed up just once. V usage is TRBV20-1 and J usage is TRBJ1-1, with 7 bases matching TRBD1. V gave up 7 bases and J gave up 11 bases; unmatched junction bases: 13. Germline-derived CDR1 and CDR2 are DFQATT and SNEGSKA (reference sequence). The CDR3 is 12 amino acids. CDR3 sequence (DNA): TGCAGTGTCACGAAGCCACAGGGGTCGGCTTTCTTT. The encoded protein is CSVTKPQGSAFF.

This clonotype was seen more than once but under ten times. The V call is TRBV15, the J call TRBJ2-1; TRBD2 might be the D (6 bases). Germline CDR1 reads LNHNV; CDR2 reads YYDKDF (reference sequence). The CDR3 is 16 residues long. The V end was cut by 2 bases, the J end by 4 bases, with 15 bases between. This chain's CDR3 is CATSRTPGGPYNEQFF. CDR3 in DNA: TGTGCCACCAGCAGAACCCCCGGGGGACCTTACAATGAGCAGTTCTTC.

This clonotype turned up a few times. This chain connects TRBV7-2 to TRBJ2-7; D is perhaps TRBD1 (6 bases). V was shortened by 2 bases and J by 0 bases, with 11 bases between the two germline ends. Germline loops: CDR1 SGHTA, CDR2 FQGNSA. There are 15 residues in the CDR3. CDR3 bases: TGTGCCAGCAGCTTATATCAGGGGCCCTCCTACGAGCAGTACTTC. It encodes CASSLYQGPSYEQYF.

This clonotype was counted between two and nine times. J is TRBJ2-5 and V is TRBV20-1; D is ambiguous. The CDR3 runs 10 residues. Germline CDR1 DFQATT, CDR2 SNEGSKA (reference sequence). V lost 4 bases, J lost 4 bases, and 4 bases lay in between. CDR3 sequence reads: CSAKAETQYF. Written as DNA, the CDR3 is TGCAGTGCTAAGGCAGAGACCCAGTACTTC.

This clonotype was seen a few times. CDR3 DNA: TGTGCCAGCAGTTGGTCAGACATGAACACTGAAGCTTTCTTT. Amino acid sequence: CASSWSDMNTEAFF. This sequence joins TRBV28 and TRBJ1-1; D unclear. V gave up 4 bases and J gave up 0 bases, with 9 bases separating them. The CDR3 is made up of 14 amino acids. Germline V lookup: CDR1 MDHEN, CDR2 SYDVKM.

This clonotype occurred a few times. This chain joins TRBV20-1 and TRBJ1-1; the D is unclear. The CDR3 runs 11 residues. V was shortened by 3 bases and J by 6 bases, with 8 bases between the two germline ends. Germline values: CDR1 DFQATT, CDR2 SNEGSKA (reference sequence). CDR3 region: CSARGTAEAFF. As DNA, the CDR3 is TGCAGTGCTAGGGGAACCGCTGAAGCTTTCTTT.

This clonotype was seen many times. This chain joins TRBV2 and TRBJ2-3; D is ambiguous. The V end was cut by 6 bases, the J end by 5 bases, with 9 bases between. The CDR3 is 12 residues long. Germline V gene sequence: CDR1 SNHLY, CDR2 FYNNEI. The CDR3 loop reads CASSSGRDTQYF. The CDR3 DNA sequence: TGTGCCAGCAGCTCTGGTCGAGATACGCAGTATTTT.

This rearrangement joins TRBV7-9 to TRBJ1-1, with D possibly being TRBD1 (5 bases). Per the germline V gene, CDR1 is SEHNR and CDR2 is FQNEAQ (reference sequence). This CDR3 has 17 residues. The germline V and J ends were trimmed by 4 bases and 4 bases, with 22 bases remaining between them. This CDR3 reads CASSYDETQGSSTEAFF. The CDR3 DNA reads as TGTGCCAGCAGCTATGACGAGACTCAGGGTAGTAGCACTGAAGCTTTCTTT.

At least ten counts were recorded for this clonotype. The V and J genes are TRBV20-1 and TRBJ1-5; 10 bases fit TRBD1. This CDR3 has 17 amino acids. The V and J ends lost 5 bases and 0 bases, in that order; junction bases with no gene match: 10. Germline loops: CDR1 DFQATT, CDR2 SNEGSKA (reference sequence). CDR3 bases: TGCAGTGCTTCAAGGACAGGGGGACCCTATAGCAATCAGCCCCAGCATTTT. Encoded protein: CSASRTGGPYSNQPQHF.

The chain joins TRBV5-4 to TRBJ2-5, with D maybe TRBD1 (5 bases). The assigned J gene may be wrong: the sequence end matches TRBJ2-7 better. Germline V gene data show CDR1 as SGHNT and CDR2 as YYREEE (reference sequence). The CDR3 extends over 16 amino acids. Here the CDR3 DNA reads TGTGCCAGCAGCTTGGGTCAGGGTACATCGTTCTACGAGCAGTACTTC. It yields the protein CASSLGQGTSFYEQYF.

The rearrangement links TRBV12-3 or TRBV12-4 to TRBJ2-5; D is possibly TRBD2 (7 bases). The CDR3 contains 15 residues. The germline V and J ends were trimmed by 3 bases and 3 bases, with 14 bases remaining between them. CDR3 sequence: CASSLRGGEKETQYF. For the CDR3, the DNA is TGTGCCAGCAGTTTGAGGGGGGGCGAGAAAGAGACCCAGTACTTC.

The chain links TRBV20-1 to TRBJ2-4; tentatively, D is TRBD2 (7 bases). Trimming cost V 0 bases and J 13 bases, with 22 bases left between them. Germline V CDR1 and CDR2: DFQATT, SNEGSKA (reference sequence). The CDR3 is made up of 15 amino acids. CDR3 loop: CSARDGRGPHNEQYF. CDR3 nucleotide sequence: TGCAGTGCTAGAGATGGGCGGGGGCCTCACAATGAGCAGTACTTC.

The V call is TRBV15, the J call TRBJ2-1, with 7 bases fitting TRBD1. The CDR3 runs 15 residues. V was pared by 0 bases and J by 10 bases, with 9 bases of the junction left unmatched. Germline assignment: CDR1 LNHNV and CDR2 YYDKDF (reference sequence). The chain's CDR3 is CATSRDNRGDHEQFF. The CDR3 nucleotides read TGTGCCACCAGCAGAGATAACAGGGGCGATCACGAGCAGTTCTTC.

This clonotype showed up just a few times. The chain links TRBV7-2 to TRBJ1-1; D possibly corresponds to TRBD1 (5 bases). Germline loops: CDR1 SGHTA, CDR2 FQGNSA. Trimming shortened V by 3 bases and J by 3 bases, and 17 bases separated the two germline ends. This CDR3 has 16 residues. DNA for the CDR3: TGTGCCAGCAGCTTCGTCGCAGGGTGGGGGGACACTGAAGCTTTCTTT. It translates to CASSFVAGWGDTEAFF.

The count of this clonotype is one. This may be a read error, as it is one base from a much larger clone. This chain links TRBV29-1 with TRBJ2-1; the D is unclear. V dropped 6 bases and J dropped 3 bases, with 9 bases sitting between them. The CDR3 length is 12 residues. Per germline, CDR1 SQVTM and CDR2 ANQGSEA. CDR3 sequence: CSVAAFYNEQFF. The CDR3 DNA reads TGCAGCGTCGCCGCGTTCTACAATGAGCAGTTCTTC.

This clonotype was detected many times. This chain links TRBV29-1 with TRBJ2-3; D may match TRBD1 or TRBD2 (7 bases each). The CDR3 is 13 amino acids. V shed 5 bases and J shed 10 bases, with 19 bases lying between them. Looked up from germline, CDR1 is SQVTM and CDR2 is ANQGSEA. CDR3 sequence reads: CSVLQGGTEAQYF. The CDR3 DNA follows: TGCAGCGTTCTGCAGGGGGGGACCGAGGCGCAGTATTTT.

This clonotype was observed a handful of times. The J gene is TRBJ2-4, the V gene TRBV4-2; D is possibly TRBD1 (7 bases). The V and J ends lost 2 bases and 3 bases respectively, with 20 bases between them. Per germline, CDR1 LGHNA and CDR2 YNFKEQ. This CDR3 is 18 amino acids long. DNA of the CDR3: TGTGCCAGCAGCCAATGGACAGGTGGACTCGGGAGCAAAAACATTCAGTACTTC. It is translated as CASSQWTGGLGSKNIQYF.

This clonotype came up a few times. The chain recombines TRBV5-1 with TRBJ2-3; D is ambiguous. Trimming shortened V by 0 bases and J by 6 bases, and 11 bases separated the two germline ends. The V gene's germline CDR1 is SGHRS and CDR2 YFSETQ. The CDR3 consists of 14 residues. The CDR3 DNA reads TGCGCCAGCAGCTTGGGATCCCGAGGCGATACGCAGTATTTT. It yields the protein CASSLGSRGDTQYF.

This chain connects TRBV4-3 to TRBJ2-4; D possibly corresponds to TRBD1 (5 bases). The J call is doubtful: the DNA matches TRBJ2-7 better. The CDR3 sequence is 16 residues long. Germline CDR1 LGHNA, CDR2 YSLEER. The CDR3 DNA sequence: TGCGCCAGCAGCCAACAGCACCCCAGTCAGGGTGACGAGCAGTACTTC. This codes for CASSQQHPSQGDEQYF.

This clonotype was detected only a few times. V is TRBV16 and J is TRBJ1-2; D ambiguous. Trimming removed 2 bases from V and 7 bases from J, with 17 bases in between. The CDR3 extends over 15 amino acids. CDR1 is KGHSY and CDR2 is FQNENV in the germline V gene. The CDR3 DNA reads TGTGCCAGCAGCCAAAGGTTCGGGGAAGAGGGTGGCTACACCTTC. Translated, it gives CASSQRFGEEGGYTF.

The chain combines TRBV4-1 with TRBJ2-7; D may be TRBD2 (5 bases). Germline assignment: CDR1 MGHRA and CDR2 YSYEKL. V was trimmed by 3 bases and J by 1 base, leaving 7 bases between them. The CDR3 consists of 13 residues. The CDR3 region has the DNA TGCGCCAGCAGCCAGAGGGTTTCCTACGAGCAGTACTTC. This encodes CASSQRVSYEQYF.

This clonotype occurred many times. DNA for the CDR3: TGTGCCAGCAGCCTATCAGCGGACTCCTACGAGCAGTACTTC. Translation gives CASSLSADSYEQYF. The chain is built from TRBV27 and TRBJ2-7; a weak D match, TRBD2 (5 bases). The CDR3 contains 14 residues. V lost 6 bases and J 0 bases, leaving 12 bases between the germline ends. The germline CDR1 and CDR2 sequences are MNHEY and SMNVEV (reference sequence).

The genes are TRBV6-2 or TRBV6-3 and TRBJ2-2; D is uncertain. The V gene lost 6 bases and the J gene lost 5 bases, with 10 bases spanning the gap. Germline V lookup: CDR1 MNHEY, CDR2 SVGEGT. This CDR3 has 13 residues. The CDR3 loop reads CASSYLETGELFF. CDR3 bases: TGTGCCAGCAGCTATCTAGAGACCGGGGAGCTGTTTTTT.

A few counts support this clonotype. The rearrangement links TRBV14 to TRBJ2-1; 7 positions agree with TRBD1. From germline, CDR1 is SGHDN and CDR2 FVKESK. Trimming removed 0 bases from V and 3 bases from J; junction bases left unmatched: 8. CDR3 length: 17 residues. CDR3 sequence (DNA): TGTGCCAGCAGCCAAGACTCTCAAGGGGGCGTCTACAATGAGCAGTTCTTC. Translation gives CASSQDSQGGVYNEQFF.

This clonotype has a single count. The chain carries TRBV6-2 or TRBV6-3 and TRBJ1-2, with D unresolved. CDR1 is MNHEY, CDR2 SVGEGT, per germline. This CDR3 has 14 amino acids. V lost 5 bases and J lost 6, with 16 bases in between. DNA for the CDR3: TGTGCCAGCAGTAAAGAAGGGCTCGGAGATGGCTACACCTTC. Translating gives CASSKEGLGDGYTF.

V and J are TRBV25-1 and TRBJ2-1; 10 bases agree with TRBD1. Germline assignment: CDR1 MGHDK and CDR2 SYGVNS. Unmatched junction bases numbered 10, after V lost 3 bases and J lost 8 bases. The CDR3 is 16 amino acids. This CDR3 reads CASSDLGQGNFDEQFF. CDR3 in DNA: TGTGCCAGCAGTGACCTGGGACAGGGGAACTTCGATGAGCAGTTCTTC.

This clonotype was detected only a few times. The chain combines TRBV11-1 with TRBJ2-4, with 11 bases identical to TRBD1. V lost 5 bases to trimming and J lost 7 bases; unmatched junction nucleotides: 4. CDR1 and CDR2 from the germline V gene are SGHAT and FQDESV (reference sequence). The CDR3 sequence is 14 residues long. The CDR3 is CASSPRTGGNIQYF. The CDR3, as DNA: TGTGCCAGCAGCCCGCGGACAGGGGGCAACATTCAGTACTTC.

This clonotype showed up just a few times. CDR3 sequence (DNA): TGTGCCAGCAGCGTTTTGGCCAACCCGGACCCTGAAGCTTTCTTT. Its translation is CASSVLANPDPEAFF. The rearrangement uses TRBV9 and TRBJ1-1; D is undetermined. Germline loops: CDR1 SGDLS, CDR2 YYNGEE. The CDR3 runs to 15 residues. V shed 2 bases and J shed 6 bases, with 17 bases lying between them. Combining the CDR3 with reference TRBV9 and TRBJ1-1 gives the whole variable domain DSGVTQTPKHLITATGQRVTLRCSPRSGDLSVYWYQQSLDQGLQFLIQYYNGEERAKGNILERFSAQQFPDLHSELNLSSLELGDSALYFCASSVLANPDPEAFFGQGTRLTVV.

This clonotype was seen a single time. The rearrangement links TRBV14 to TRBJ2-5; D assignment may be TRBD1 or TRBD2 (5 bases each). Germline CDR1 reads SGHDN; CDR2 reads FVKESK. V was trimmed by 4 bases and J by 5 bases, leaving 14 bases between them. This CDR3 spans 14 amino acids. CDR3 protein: CASSLGLEGETQYF. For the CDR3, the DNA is TGTGCCAGCAGCCTAGGCTTAGAGGGGGAGACCCAGTACTTC.